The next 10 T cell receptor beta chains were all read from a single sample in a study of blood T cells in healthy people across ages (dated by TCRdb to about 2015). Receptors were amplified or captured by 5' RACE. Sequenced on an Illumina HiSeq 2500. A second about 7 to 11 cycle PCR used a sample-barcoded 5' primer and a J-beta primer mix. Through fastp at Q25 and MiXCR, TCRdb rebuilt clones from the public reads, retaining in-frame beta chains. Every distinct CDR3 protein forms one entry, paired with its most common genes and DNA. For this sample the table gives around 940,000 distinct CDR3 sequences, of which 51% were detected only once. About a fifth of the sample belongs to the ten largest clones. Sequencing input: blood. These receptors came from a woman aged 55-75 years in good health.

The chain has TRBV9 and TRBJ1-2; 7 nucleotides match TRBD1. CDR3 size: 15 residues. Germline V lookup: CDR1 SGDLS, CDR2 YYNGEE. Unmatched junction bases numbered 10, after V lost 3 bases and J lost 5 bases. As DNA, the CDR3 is TGTGCCAGCAGCGCTATCCGACAGGGAGGTTATGGCTACACCTTC. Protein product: CASSAIRQGGYGYTF.

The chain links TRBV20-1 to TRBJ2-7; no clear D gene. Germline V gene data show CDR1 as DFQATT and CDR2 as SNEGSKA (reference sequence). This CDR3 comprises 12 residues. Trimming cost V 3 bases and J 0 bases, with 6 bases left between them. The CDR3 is CSASENSYEQYF. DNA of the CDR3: TGCAGTGCTAGCGAGAACTCCTACGAGCAGTACTTC.

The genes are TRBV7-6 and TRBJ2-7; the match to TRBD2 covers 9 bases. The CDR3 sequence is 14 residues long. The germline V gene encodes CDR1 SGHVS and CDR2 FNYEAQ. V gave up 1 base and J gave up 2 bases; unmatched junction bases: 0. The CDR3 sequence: CASSLGTSAYEQYF. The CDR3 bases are TGTGCCAGCAGCTTAGGGACTAGCGCCTACGAGCAGTACTTC.

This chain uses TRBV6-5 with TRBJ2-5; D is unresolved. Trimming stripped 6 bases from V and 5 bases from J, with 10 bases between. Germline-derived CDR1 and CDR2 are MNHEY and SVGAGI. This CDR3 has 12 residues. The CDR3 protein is CASRKNWETQYF. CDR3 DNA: TGTGCCAGCAGAAAGAATTGGGAGACCCAGTACTTC.

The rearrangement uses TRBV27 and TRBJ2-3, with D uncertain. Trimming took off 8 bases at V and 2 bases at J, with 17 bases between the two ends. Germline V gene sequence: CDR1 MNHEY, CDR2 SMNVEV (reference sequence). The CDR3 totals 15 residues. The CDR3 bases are TGTGCCAGCTCCTGGGGAACTCGACCCACAGATACGCAGTATTTT. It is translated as CASSWGTRPTDTQYF.

The CDR3 sequence: CASSQGVPSYGYTF. Here the CDR3 DNA reads TGCGCCAGCAGCCAAGGGGTACCCAGCTATGGCTACACCTTC. The genes are TRBV4-1 and TRBJ1-2, with unresolved D. V gave up 1 base and J gave up 4 bases, with 10 bases separating them. In germline, CDR1 is MGHRA, CDR2 YSYEKL. This CDR3 is 14 amino acids long.

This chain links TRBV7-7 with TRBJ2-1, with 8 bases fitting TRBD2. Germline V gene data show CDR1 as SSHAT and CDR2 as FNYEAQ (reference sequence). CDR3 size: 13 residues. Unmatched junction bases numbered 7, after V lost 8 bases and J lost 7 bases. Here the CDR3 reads CASSGGAGNEQFF. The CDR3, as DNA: TGTGCCAGCTCCGGGGGGGCCGGGAATGAGCAGTTCTTC.

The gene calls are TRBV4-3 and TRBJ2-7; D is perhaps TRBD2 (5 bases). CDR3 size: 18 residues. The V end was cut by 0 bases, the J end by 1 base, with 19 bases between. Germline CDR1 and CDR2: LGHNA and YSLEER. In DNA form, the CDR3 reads TGCGCCAGCAGCCAAGAACCCCTCCAGCGGCGAAAGTCCTACGAGCAGTACTTC. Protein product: CASSQEPLQRRKSYEQYF.

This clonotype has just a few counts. The CDR3 DNA reads TGTGCCAGCAGTCTGGAGGGAGTCTCCTACAATGAGCAGTTCTTC. This encodes CASSLEGVSYNEQFF. This chain uses TRBV12-3 or TRBV12-4 with TRBJ2-1, with D possibly TRBD2 on 6 matching bases. This CDR3 is built from 15 residues. Trimming removed 5 bases at V and 0 bases at J, with 11 bases between.

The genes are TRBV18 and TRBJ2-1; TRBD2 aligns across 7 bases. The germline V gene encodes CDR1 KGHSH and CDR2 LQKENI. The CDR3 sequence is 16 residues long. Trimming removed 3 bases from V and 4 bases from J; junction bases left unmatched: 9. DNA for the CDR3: TGTGCCAGCTCACCCCTAGCGGAGGGGTTATACAATGAGCAGTTCTTC. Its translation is CASSPLAEGLYNEQFF.